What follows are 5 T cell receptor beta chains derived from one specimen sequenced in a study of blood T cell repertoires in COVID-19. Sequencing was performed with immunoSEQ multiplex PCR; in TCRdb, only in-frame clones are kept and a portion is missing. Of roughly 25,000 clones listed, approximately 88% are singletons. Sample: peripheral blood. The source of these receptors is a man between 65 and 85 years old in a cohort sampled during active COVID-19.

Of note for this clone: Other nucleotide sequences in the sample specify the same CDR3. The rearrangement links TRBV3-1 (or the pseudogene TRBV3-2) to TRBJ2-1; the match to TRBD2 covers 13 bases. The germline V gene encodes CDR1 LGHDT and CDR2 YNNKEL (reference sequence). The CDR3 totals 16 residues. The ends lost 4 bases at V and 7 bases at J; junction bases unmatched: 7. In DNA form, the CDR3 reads TGTGCCAGCAGCCGGACTAGCGGGAGAACCCGGAATGAGCAGTTCTTC. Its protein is CASSRTSGRTRNEQFF.

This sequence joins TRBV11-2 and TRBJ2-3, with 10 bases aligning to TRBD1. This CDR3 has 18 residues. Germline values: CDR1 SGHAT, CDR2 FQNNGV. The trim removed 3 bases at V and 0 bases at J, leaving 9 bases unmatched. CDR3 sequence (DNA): TGTGCCAGCAGCTTGCGGGACAGGGGCCTTTCAAGCACAGATACGCAGTATTTT. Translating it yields CASSLRDRGLSSTDTQYF.

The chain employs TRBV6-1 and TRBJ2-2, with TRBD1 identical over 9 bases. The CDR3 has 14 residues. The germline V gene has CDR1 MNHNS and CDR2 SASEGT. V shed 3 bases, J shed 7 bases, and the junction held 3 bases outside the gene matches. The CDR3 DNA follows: TGTGCCAGCAGTGATGGGACAGGGATCGGGGAGCTGTTTTTT. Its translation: CASSDGTGIGELFF.

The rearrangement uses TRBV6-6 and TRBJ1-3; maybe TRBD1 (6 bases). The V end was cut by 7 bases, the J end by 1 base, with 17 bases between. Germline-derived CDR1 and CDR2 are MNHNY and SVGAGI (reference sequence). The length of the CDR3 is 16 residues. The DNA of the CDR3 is TGTGCCAGCAACATCGTACAGGGAAGATCTGGAAACACCATATATTTT. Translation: CASNIVQGRSGNTIYF.

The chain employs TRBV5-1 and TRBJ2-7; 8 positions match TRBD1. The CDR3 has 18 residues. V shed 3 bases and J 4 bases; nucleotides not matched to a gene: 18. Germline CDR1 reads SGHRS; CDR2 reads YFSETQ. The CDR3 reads CASSWQVAGGHRRYEQYF. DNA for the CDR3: TGCGCCAGCAGCTGGCAGGTGGCAGGGGGCCACCGACGATACGAGCAGTACTTC.